This T cell receptor beta chain was identified in a study of cytomegalovirus exposure and HLA in healthy donors. Study findings and constraints: The classifier, whose performance was assessed in both the original and validation cohorts, reportedly diagnosed cytomegalovirus status with high specificity and sensitivity. A later analysis reportedly found fewer N-insertions in an Asian-associated ancestry cluster than the roughly 680-donor mean. TCR association rates varied by HLA locus in a later analysis, with DRB1 highest and HLA-C lowest. In an earlier analysis, about 87% or about 30%: the productive usage of most TCR beta V segments.

This CDR3 comprises 15 residues. The V gene end was trimmed by 3 bases and the J gene end by 7 bases; junction bases not matched to a gene: 6. Germline loops: CDR1 SGHRS, CDR2 YFSETQ. A multiplex PCR was run with 60 Vbeta primers and 13 Jbeta primers. TCRdb's table, derived via immunoSEQ multiplex PCR, lists solely in-frame clones and lacks some. The sample holds under 130,000 clones; 76% are singletons and the top ten take around 8.2%. Notes on this clone: Its cognate antigen is unknown.

Sequenced material: PBMCs. V and J are TRBV5-1 and TRBJ2-7, with 14 bases aligning to TRBD2. The source of this sequence is a man in his forties in good health and CMV-seropositive. The CDR3 DNA reads as TGCGCCAGCAGCTCTGGGACTAGCGGGAGAAGAGAGCAGTACTTC. This translates into CASSSGTSGRREQYF.